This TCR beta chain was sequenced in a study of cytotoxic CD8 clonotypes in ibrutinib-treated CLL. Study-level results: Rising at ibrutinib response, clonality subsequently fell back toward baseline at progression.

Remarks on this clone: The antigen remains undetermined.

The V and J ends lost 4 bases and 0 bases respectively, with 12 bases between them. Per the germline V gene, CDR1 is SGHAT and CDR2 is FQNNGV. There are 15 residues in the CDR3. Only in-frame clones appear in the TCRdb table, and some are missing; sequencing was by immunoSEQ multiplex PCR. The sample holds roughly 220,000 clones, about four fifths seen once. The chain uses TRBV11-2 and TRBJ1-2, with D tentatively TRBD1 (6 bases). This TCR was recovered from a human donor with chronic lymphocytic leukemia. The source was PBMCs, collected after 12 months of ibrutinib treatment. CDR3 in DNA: TGTGCCAGCAGCTCACCACAGGGAGCTAACTATGGCTACACCTTC. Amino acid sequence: CASSSPQGANYGYTF.